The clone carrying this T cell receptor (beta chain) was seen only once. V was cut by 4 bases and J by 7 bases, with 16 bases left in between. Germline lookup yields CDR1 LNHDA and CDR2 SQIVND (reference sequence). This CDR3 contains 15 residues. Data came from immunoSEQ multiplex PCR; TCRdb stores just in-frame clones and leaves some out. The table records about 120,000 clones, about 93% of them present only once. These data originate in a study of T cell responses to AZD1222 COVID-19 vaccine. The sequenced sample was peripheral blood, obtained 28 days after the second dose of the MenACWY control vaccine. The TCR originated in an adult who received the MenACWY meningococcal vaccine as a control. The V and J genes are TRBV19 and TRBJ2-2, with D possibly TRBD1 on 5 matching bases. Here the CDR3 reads CASSTTDLGVGELFF. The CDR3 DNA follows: TGTGCCAGTAGTACGACAGACTTGGGCGTCGGGGAGCTGTTTTTT.